This entry features one T cell receptor (beta chain) sequence. This sample is drawn from a study of blood T cell repertoires in COVID-19. The CDR3 contains 13 residues. Germline lookup yields CDR1 SGHVS and CDR2 FQNEAQ. The trim removed 5 bases at V and 6 bases at J, leaving 6 bases unmatched. Study processing details: It was from reference gene primer amplification that nucleated cell counts were estimated. Sequencing used immunoSEQ multiplex PCR; TCRdb keeps in-frame clones, though not all of them. From that table come the V and J calls and clone size; the DNA was used to work out D and trimming. Of 350,000 to 550,000 clones in the sample, 80% to 90% were seen once. Which cohort a participant joined came from the clinical history participants gave. Recovered Cohort 3 donors showed two negative PCRs, clearance, or symptom resolution.

Material for sequencing was PBMCs or T cells enriched from blood (not recorded which). The TCR comes from a man aged 25 to 40 who had recovered from COVID-19. The chain recombines TRBV7-8 with TRBJ2-7, with 8 bases identical to TRBD1. CDR3 DNA: TGTGCCAGCAGCCCCGGGACAGGATCCGAGCAGTACTTC. The encoded protein is CASSPGTGSEQYF. Combining the CDR3 with reference TRBV7-8 and TRBJ2-7 gives the whole variable domain GAGVSQSPRYKVAKRGQDVALRCDPISGHVSLFWYQQALGQGPEFLTYFQNEAQLDKSGLPSDRFFAERPEGSVSTLKIQRTQQEDSAVYLCASSPGTGSEQYFGPGTRLTVT.